The TCR beta chain under discussion was sequenced for a study of shared clonotypes between healthy human individuals. Points on this clone: Its antigen is not known. Other DNA sequences in the sample encode the same CDR3.

Germline V lookup: CDR1 LGHNA, CDR2 YNFKEQ. V lost 1 base and J lost 3, with 9 bases in between. This CDR3 spans 15 amino acids. TCRdb keeps only in-frame clones here, not all; method: immunoSEQ multiplex PCR. The sample lists some 630,000 clones, about two thirds occurring once. Points from the study as a whole: Measured sharing among donors was expected to vary with sequencing depth. Rarefaction showed sorted-subset sequencing was incomplete despite large depth.

Sequencing input: memory CD4+ T cells sorted from blood. Subset specified: CD45RA-negative fraction. This chain connects TRBV4-2 to TRBJ2-2; unclear D gene. The sequence was obtained from a woman between 25 and 40 years old in good health. CDR3 residues: CASSQADRDTGELFF. CDR3 nucleotide sequence: TGTGCCAGCAGCCAAGCAGACCGGGACACCGGGGAGCTGTTTTTT.